The subject of this entry is one TCR beta chain. Its target is not known. Stated treatment: approximately 18 received Ad26.COV2.S at low or high dose, single or two shots; about 5 received placebo; per-sample allocation not given. Collection of samples fell on day 63 after the first vaccine or placebo injection. The study used a vaccine consisting of an Ad26 vector that expressed Wuhan-strain SARS-CoV-2 spike. The CDR3 loop spans 15 amino acids. With 7 bases clipped from V and 1 base from J, the junction kept 8 bases outside the gene matches. Looked up from germline, CDR1 is MDHEN and CDR2 is SYDVKM. Produced via immunoSEQ multiplex PCR; TCRdb's table is partial and in-frame only. This table has about half a million clones, approximately 90% appearing once. The data belong to a study of Ad26.COV2.S vaccination and SARS-CoV-2 variants. As for the study in general: Into the muscle, Ad26.COV2.S was dosed once or twice, 56 days apart. Whole-study results and caveats: The TCR-based breadth and depth measures might underestimate overall T cell responses.

This material consisted of peripheral blood, taken in a trial of Ad26.COV2.S vaccine versus placebo. The rearrangement links TRBV28 to TRBJ2-7; 9 positions match TRBD2. The clonotype was recovered from a person between 18 and 59 years old who received the Ad26.COV2.S COVID-19 vaccine or a placebo. Here the CDR3 reads CASNRASGNSYEQYF. The CDR3 DNA reads TGTGCCAGCAATAGGGCTAGCGGGAATTCCTACGAGCAGTACTTC.